The 8 T cell receptor beta chains below come from one sample, sequenced in a study of blood T cell repertoires in COVID-19. The method was immunoSEQ multiplex PCR; TCRdb's version includes in-frame clones alone and lacks a portion of them. Here the sample spans about 35,000 clones, about 90% being singletons. Sample: peripheral blood. These receptors were obtained from an elderly man with active COVID-19.

The J gene is TRBJ2-1, the V gene TRBV7-2, with D uncertain. This CDR3 region has 14 residues. V dropped 1 base and J dropped 4 bases, with 8 bases sitting between them. In germline, CDR1 is SGHTA, CDR2 FQGNSA. The DNA for the CDR3 is TGTGCCAGCAGCTTAGATCCCTCTTACAATGAGCAGTTCTTC. Its translation is CASSLDPSYNEQFF.

This chain connects TRBV6-5 to TRBJ2-2, with 9 bases fitting TRBD2. Trimming cost V 4 bases and J 7 bases; bases outside gene matches: 10. CDR1 MNHEY and CDR2 SVGAGI come from the germline V gene. This CDR3 comprises 16 residues. DNA for the CDR3: TGTGCCAGCAGTTTCCGGGGGACTAGCCAAGGCGGGGAGCTGTTTTTT. It translates to CASSFRGTSQGGELFF.

V and J are TRBV6-6 and TRBJ1-5, with D unresolved. There are 12 residues in the CDR3. Per the germline V gene, CDR1 is MNHNY and CDR2 is SVGAGI (reference sequence). CDR3 bases: TGTGCAGCCGGACGGGAAAATCAGCCCCAGCATTTT. Its protein product is CAAGRENQPQHF.

This clone was counted a few times. V gene TRBV7-2 combines with J gene TRBJ2-1, with 14 positions matching TRBD2. CDR3 length: 16 residues. The V gene's germline CDR1 is SGHTA and CDR2 FQGNSA. V dropped 5 bases and J dropped 10; count of bases not matched to a gene: 10. The CDR3 DNA reads as TGTGCCAGCAGCCTCCAGACTAGCGGGAGGGCCCAGGAGCAGTTCTTC. This encodes CASSLQTSGRAQEQFF.

The chain has TRBV28 and TRBJ2-5, with 7 bases that match TRBD2. This CDR3 has 16 amino acids. The V gene's germline CDR1 is MDHEN and CDR2 SYDVKM. V was clipped by 5 bases and J by 2 bases; unmatched bases: 11. For the CDR3, the DNA is TGTGCCAGCAGTCCTGGTTACGGGAGGCTACAAGAGACCCAGTACTTC. This encodes CASSPGYGRLQETQYF. The full variable domain, its missing parts supplied by reference TRBV28 and TRBJ2-5, is DVKVTQSSRYLVKRTGEKVFLECVQDMDHENMFWYRQDPGLGLRLIYFSYDVKMKEKGDIPEGYSVSREKKERFSLILESASTNQTSMYLCASSPGYGRLQETQYFGPGTRLLVL.

V usage is TRBV9 and J usage is TRBJ2-6; D unresolved. Per the germline V gene, CDR1 is SGDLS and CDR2 is YYNGEE. The CDR3 sequence is 17 residues long. The V and J ends lost 3 bases and 4 bases respectively, with 17 bases between them. The CDR3 DNA sequence: TGTGCCAGCAGCGCCCTTGCTGGTTGGGCGGGGGCCAACGTCCTGACTTTC. Translation gives CASSALAGWAGANVLTF.

The rearrangement joins TRBV4-3 to TRBJ2-7, with 9 bases matching TRBD1. V lost 4 bases to trimming and J lost 5 bases; unmatched junction nucleotides: 9. This CDR3 comprises 15 residues. CDR1 is LGHNA and CDR2 is YSLEER in the germline V gene. The CDR3 is CASSPSRDRAHEQYF. CDR3 bases: TGCGCCAGCAGCCCTAGCCGGGACAGGGCCCACGAGCAGTACTTC.

The V and J genes are TRBV6-5 and TRBJ1-5; D gene unclear. This CDR3 is 15 amino acids long. CDR1 and CDR2 from the germline V gene are MNHEY and SVGAGI. Trimming removed 6 bases at V and 0 bases at J, with 12 bases between. The CDR3 region has the DNA TGTGCCAGCAGATTACTCGCGGGTAGCAATCAGCCCCAGCATTTT. Residues: CASRLLAGSNQPQHF.